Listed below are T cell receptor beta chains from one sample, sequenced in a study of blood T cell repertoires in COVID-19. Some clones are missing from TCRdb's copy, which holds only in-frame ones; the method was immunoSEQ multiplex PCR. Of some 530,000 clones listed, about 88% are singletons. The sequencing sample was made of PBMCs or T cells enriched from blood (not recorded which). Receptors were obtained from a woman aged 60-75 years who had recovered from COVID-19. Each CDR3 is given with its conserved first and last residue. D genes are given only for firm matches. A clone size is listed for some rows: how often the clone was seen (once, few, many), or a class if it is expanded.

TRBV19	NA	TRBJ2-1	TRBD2	CASTQGIVKGLAGLSSYNEQFF	TGTGCCAGTACCCAGGGTATCGTGAAAGGACTAGCGGGACTGAGCTCCTACAATGAGCAGTTCTTC
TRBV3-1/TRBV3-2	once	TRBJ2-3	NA	CASSQGPSYLGTDTQYF	TGTGCCAGCAGCCAAGGACCATCCTATCTAGGCACAGATACGCAGTATTTT
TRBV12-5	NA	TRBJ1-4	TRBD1	CASGQQGAEKLFF	TGTGCTAGTGGCCAGCAGGGGGCCGAAAAACTGTTTTTT
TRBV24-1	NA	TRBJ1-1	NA	CATSSRGGTEAFF	TGTGCCACCAGCTCCCGGGGAGGCACTGAAGCTTTCTTT
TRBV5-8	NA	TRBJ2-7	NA	CASSLGTEQYF	TGTGCCAGCAGCTTGGGGACAGAGCAGTACTTC
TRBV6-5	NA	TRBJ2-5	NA	CAYRQFYGETQYF	TGTGCCTACCGGCAGTTCTACGGGGAGACCCAGTACTTC
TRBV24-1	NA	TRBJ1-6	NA	CATSETGYNSPLHF	TGTGCCACCAGTGAGACAGGTTATAATTCACCCCTCCACTTT
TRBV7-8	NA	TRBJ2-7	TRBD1	CASSADRGRVYEQYF	TGTGCCAGCAGCGCCGACAGGGGGCGCGTTTACGAGCAGTACTTC
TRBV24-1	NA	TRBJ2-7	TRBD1	CATSDGQGYEQYF	TGTGCCACCAGTGACGGACAGGGGTACGAGCAGTACTTC
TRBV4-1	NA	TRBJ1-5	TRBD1	CASSQAGTGEGKPQHF	TGCGCCAGCAGCCAAGCCGGGACAGGGGAGGGAAAGCCCCAGCATTTT
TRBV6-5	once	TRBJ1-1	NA	CASRRVGGDTEAFF	TGTGCCAGCAGGCGGGTCGGGGGGGACACTGAAGCTTTCTTT
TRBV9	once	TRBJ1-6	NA	CASSVEGGHSYNSPLHF	TGTGCCAGCAGCGTAGAGGGAGGTCACTCCTATAATTCACCCCTCCACTTT
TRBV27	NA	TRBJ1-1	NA	CASSRAGEAFF	TGTGCCAGCAGTAGGGCAGGGGAAGCTTTCTTT
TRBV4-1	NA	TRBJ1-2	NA	CASSLAGAVGYGYTF	TGCGCCAGCAGCCTCGCTGGGGCCGTGGGATATGGCTACACCTTC
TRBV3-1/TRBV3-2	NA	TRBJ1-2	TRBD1	CASSDPTGGNYGYTF	TGTGCCAGCAGTGATCCGACAGGGGGAAACTATGGCTACACCTTC
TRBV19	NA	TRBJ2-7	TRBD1	CASSAGTGDRYEQYF	TGTGCCAGTAGTGCAGGGACAGGGGATCGGTACGAGCAGTACTTC
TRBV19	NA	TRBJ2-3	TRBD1	CASGDRGDTQYF	TGTGCCAGTGGGGACAGGGGAGATACGCAGTATTTT
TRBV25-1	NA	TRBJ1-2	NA	CASSEGQNYGYTF	TGTGCCAGCAGTGAAGGACAGAACTATGGCTACACCTTC
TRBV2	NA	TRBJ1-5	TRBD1	CASRGTGFGQPQHF	TGTGCCAGCAGAGGGACAGGGTTCGGACAGCCCCAGCATTTT
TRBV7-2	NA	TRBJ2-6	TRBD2	CASSLVREASGANVLTF	TGTGCCAGCAGCTTAGTCCGGGAGGCCTCTGGGGCCAACGTCCTGACTTTC
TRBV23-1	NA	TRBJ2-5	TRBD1	CASSQSGTGVGETQYF	TGCGCCAGCAGTCAGTCCGGGACAGGGGTCGGAGAGACCCAGTACTTC
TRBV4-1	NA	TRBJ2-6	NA	CASSQDWAGGLLGSGANVLTF	TGCGCCAGCAGCCAAGATTGGGCAGGAGGGCTGTTGGGCTCTGGGGCCAACGTCCTGACTTTC
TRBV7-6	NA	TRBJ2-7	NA	CASSLQATYEQYF	TGTGCCAGCAGCTTACAAGCGACCTACGAGCAGTACTTC
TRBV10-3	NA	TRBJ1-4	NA	CAISEPTKQGKLFF	TGTGCCATCAGTGAGCCGACTAAACAGGGAAAACTGTTTTTT
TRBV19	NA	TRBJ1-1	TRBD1	CASSMEPGGPEAFF	TGTGCCAGTAGTATGGAGCCAGGGGGCCCAGAAGCTTTCTTT
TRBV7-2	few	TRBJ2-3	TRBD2	CASSSLAGGTDTQYF	TGTGCCAGCAGCTCCTTAGCGGGGGGCACAGATACGCAGTATTTT
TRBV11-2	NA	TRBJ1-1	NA	CASSPTRPKAFF	TGTGCCAGCAGCCCCACGCGGCCTAAAGCTTTCTTT
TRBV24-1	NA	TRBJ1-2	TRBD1	CATSDPGTGNYGYTF	TGTGCCACCAGTGACCCCGGGACAGGGAACTATGGCTACACCTTC
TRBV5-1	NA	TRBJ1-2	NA	CASSLDQGYGYTF	TGCGCCAGCAGCTTAGATCAGGGCTATGGCTACACCTTC
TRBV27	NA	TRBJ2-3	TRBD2	CASKRGGTDTQYF	TGTGCCAGCAAACGGGGGGGCACAGATACGCAGTATTTT
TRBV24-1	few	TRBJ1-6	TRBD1	CATSGQGGSPLHF	TGTGCCACCAGTGGACAGGGAGGCTCACCCCTCCACTTT
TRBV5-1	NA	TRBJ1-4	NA	CASSLRGRNEKLFF	TGCGCCAGCAGCTTGAGAGGGAGGAATGAAAAACTGTTTTTT
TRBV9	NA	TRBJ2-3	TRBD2	CASSVTAGADTQYF	TGTGCCAGCAGCGTAACCGCGGGAGCAGATACGCAGTATTTT
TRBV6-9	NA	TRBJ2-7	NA	CASSYGSFGDEQYF	TGTGCCAGCAGTTACGGGTCATTCGGGGACGAGCAGTACTTC
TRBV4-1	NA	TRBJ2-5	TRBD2	CASSLTSGASQETQYF	TGCGCCAGCAGCCTGACTAGCGGGGCCTCCCAAGAGACCCAGTACTTC
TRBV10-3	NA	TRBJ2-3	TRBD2	CAISLSGGEGDTQYF	TGTGCCATCAGTCTGAGCGGGGGGGAAGGAGATACGCAGTATTTT
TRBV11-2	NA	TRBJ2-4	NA	CASSSEEPGLKNIQYF	TGTGCCAGCAGCTCGGAGGAACCAGGTCTAAAAAACATTCAGTACTTC
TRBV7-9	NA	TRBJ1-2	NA	CASSLVLGQAYGYTF	TGTGCCAGCAGCTTAGTACTAGGCCAGGCCTATGGCTACACCTTC
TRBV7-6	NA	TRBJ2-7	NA	CASSSGGRDEQYF	TGTGCCAGCAGCTCCGGCGGCAGGGACGAGCAGTACTTC
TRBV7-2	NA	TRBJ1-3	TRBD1	CASSPVQGARGNTIYF	TGTGCCAGCAGCCCCGTACAGGGGGCGAGGGGAAACACCATATATTTT
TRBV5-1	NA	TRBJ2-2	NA	CASSLGFASGLNTGELFF	TGCGCCAGCAGCTTGGGATTCGCGAGCGGGCTAAACACCGGGGAGCTGTTTTTT
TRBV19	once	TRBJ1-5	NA	CAARPGLSNQPQHF	TGTGCCGCCCGACCGGGACTGTCCAATCAGCCCCAGCATTTT
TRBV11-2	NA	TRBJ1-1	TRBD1	CASSPEGQTEAFF	TGTGCCAGCAGCCCAGAGGGACAGACTGAAGCTTTCTTT
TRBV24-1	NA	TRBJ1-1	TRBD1	CATSPTWTGTEAFF	TGTGCCACCAGCCCCACATGGACAGGGACTGAAGCTTTCTTT
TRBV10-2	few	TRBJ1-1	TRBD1	CASRQGGGNEAFF	TGCGCCAGCAGGCAGGGGGGAGGCAATGAAGCTTTCTTT
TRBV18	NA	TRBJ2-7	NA	CASSQGRTYEQYF	TGTGCCAGCTCACAGGGGCGTACCTACGAGCAGTACTTC
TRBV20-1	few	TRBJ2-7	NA	CSAITGQGQYF	TGCAGTGCCATCACCGGACAAGGGCAGTACTTC
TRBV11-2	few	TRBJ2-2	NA	CASSLLWQGSMNTGELFF	TGTGCCAGCAGCCTCCTCTGGCAGGGGTCTATGAACACCGGGGAGCTGTTTTTT
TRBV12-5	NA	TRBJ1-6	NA	CASAPGAWNSPLHF	TGTGCTAGTGCCCCGGGAGCATGGAATTCACCCCTCCACTTT
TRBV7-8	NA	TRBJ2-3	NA	CASSTRELSTDTQYF	TGTGCCAGCAGCACCAGGGAACTCAGCACAGATACGCAGTATTTT
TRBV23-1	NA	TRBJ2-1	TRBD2	CAISGGPGNEQFF	TGCGCCATTAGCGGGGGGCCGGGGAATGAGCAGTTCTTC
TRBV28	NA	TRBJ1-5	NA	CASSSRARLSNQPQHF	TGTGCCAGCAGTTCGCGGGCCAGATTGAGCAATCAGCCCCAGCATTTT